The 21 T cell receptor beta chains in this list originate from one sample, sequenced in a study of molecular identifiers for immune sequencing clone quantification. TCRdb re-derived calls from the PCR reads in MiXCR, one entry per CDR3 protein. The profile shows some 590,000 distinct CDR3 sequences, approximately 24% of them singletons. The specimen sequenced was naive CD8+ T cells from blood, with Jurkat cell RNA spiked in. As for subset: FACS-sorted CD8+CD4-CCR7+CD45RA+ naive T cells. The source is a human donor in good health. Some libraries in this study had Jurkat cell RNA spiked in.

This clonotype was observed at least ten times. V usage is TRBV5-1 and J usage is TRBJ2-7; 9 bases match TRBD1. V was pared by 4 bases and J by 4 bases, with 6 bases of the junction left unmatched. The CDR3 sequence is 14 residues long. The V gene's germline CDR1 is SGHRS and CDR2 YFSETQ. The CDR3 protein is CASSPWTGEYEQYF. The CDR3 DNA follows: TGCGCCAGCAGCCCCTGGACAGGGGAGTACGAGCAGTACTTC.

This clonotype was counted only a few times. A much larger clonotype is one base distant, so this may be a read error. This sequence joins TRBV30 and TRBJ2-5; D is perhaps TRBD2 (5 bases). Germline V CDR1 and CDR2: GTSNPN, SVGIG (reference sequence). This CDR3 contains 13 residues. V was trimmed by 4 bases and J by 2 bases, leaving 11 bases between them. Written as DNA, the CDR3 is TGTGCCTGGATGGCATGGGAGCAAGAGACCCAGTACTTC. Translation: CAWMAWEQETQYF.

The chain recombines TRBV27 with TRBJ1-2; D gene uncertain. The CDR3 is 14 residues long. In germline, CDR1 is MNHEY, CDR2 SMNVEV (reference sequence). The V gene lost 8 bases and the J gene lost 5 bases, with 18 bases spanning the gap. CDR3 sequence: CASRGQIGLYGYTF. CDR3 coding DNA: TGTGCCAGCCGGGGTCAGATCGGGCTATATGGCTACACCTTC.

J is TRBJ2-5 and V is TRBV4-1, with 8 bases that match TRBD2. V lost 0 bases, J lost 5 bases, and 8 bases stayed unmatched. This CDR3 comprises 16 residues. Germline-derived CDR1 and CDR2 are MGHRA and YSYEKL. The CDR3 spells CASSQDPAGGGETQYF. The CDR3 bases are TGCGCCAGCAGCCAAGATCCCGCGGGGGGCGGGGAGACCCAGTACTTC.

The chain uses TRBV4-3 and TRBJ2-3; the match to TRBD2 covers 8 bases. The ends lost 4 bases at V and 5 bases at J; junction bases unmatched: 11. The CDR3 totals 16 residues. Germline loops: CDR1 LGHNA, CDR2 YSLEER. The CDR3 spells CASSPRGGGHGDTQYF. CDR3 coding DNA: TGCGCCAGCAGCCCCCGGGGGGGGGGGCATGGAGATACGCAGTATTTT.

This clonotype appeared many times. The gene calls are TRBV12-3 or TRBV12-4 and TRBJ2-7; no clear D. Trimming stripped 7 bases from V and 5 bases from J, with 9 bases between. The CDR3 extends over 11 amino acids. In DNA form, the CDR3 reads TGTGCCAGCACTTCAGGTAACGAGCAGTACTTC. This sequence encodes CASTSGNEQYF.

As for this clonotype: A single base separates this from a much larger clone, so it may be a read error. The rearrangement links TRBV12-3 or TRBV12-4 to TRBJ2-7, with unresolved D. Deletions cut 5 bases from V and 6 bases from J, with 11 bases between. The CDR3 runs 12 residues. CDR3 DNA sequence: TGTGCCAGCAGTATAATCTGGGTCGAGCAGTACTTC. Its protein is CASSIIWVEQYF.

The chain combines TRBV5-6 with TRBJ1-2; D not certain. This CDR3 is 15 amino acids long. With 0 bases removed from V and 3 bases from J, the gap between germline ends came to 12 bases. CDR1 is SGHDT, CDR2 YYEEEE, per germline. DNA for the CDR3: TGTGCCAGCAGCTTGGCTGGCAGCCGATACTATGGCTACACCTTC. Protein product: CASSLAGSRYYGYTF.

About this clonotype itself: A much more abundant neighbour one base away suggests this may be a read error. The gene calls are TRBV7-2 and TRBJ2-1; TRBD1 matches at 7 bases. The CDR3 runs to 15 residues. Germline V gene sequence: CDR1 SGHTA, CDR2 FQGNSA. The DNA of the CDR3 is TGTGCCAGCAGATGGGACAGCAGCTCCTACGATGAGCAGTTCTTC. This sequence encodes CASRWDSSSYDEQFF.

DNA for the CDR3: TGTGCCAGCCGCGGGGGGGGGGCGTGGGCCTTGAACACTGAAGCTTTCTTT. Translating gives CASRGGGAWALNTEAFF. The chain has TRBV12-3 or TRBV12-4 and TRBJ1-1, with a possible D match to TRBD1 (6 bases). The V end lost 8 bases, the J end lost 0 bases, and 22 bases lay between the germline ends. CDR3 size: 17 residues.

The genes are TRBV4-1 and TRBJ2-2; TRBD1 aligns across 8 bases. Germline CDR1 is MGHRA and CDR2 is YSYEKL. With 1 base clipped from V and 4 bases from J, the junction kept 8 bases outside the gene matches. The CDR3 consists of 17 residues. DNA of the CDR3: TGCGCCAGCAGCCAAGCGATAGGACAGGGTGCCACCGGGGAGCTGTTTTTT. Protein: CASSQAIGQGATGELFF.

This clonotype was seen a few times. This chain joins TRBV14 and TRBJ2-7; D may be TRBD2 (5 bases). V was pared by 8 bases and J by 2 bases, with 13 bases between. Germline assignment: CDR1 SGHDN and CDR2 FVKESK. CDR3 length equals 13 residues. CDR3 protein: CASGGRTPYEQYF. In DNA form, the CDR3 reads TGTGCCAGCGGAGGCAGGACTCCCTACGAGCAGTACTTC. Drawing the rest from reference TRBV14 and TRBJ2-7, the complete variable domain is EAGVTQFPSHSVIEKGQTVTLRCDPISGHDNLYWYRRVMGKEIKFLLHFVKESKQDESGMPNNRFLAERTGGTYSTLKVQPAELEDSGVYFCASGGRTPYEQYFGPGTRLTVT.

Concerning this clonotype itself: One base away lies a much larger clone, so this may be a sequencing read error. The rearrangement uses TRBV14 and TRBJ2-7; D call uncertain. V lost 0 bases and J lost 4, with 7 bases in between. This CDR3 region has 13 residues. Germline values: CDR1 SGHDN, CDR2 FVKESK. CDR3 residues: CASSQEDGYEQYF. For the CDR3, the DNA is TGTGCCAGCAGCCAAGAGGACGGTTACGAGCAGTACTTC.

This clonotype was seen many times. The V and J genes are TRBV6-2 or TRBV6-3 and TRBJ2-7, with D possibly called TRBD1 or TRBD2 (5 bases each). Trimming cost V 6 bases and J 6 bases, with 21 bases left between them. Germline CDR1 reads MNHEY; CDR2 reads SVGEGT. The CDR3 has 15 amino acids. The CDR3 sequence: CASSTHTGTLGEQYF. The CDR3 DNA follows: TGTGCCAGCAGCACGCACACCGGGACGCTCGGCGAGCAGTACTTC.

This clonotype was recorded many times. The J gene is TRBJ2-5, the V gene TRBV28, with TRBD1 matching 9 bases. There are 15 residues in the CDR3. V lost 3 bases to trimming and J lost 0 bases; unmatched junction nucleotides: 2. CDR1 is MDHEN, CDR2 SYDVKM, per germline. CDR3 amino acids: CASSLDRGHQETQYF. CDR3 sequence (DNA): TGTGCCAGCAGTTTGGACAGGGGACACCAAGAGACCCAGTACTTC.

The genes are TRBV28 and TRBJ1-6, with D possibly matching TRBD1 (6 bases). The CDR3 length is 13 residues. With 8 bases removed from V and 10 bases from J, the gap between germline ends came to 15 bases. CDR1 and CDR2 from the germline V gene are MDHEN and SYDVKM. The CDR3 reads CASLHGGGSPLHF. In DNA, the CDR3 is TGTGCCAGCCTCCACGGGGGCGGCTCACCCCTCCACTTT.

The J gene is TRBJ1-2, the V gene TRBV7-9; 10 bases align to TRBD1. Germline CDR1 reads SEHNR; CDR2 reads FQNEAQ (reference sequence). J lost 8 bases, V lost 4 bases, and 4 bases had no gene match. The CDR3 is 13 residues long. The CDR3 sequence: CASSWTGGNGYTF. In nucleotides, the CDR3 is TGTGCCAGCAGCTGGACAGGGGGGAACGGCTACACCTTC.

This clonotype was observed a few times. The chain recombines TRBV5-1 with TRBJ1-2; D is undetermined. Germline V gene sequence: CDR1 SGHRS, CDR2 YFSETQ. V shed 7 bases and J shed 0 bases, with 19 bases lying between them. This CDR3 region has 16 residues. The CDR3 loop reads CASWGYLTPTNYGYTF. CDR3 in DNA: TGCGCCAGCTGGGGATACCTGACACCGACTAACTATGGCTACACCTTC.

This clonotype was seen many times. V and J are TRBV5-1 and TRBJ2-3; 9 nucleotides agree with TRBD2. The CDR3 sequence is 16 residues long. The V gene end was trimmed by 4 bases and the J gene end by 3 bases; junction bases not matched to a gene: 9. Germline-derived CDR1 and CDR2 are SGHRS and YFSETQ. This CDR3 is CASSPEREVRTDTQYF. The CDR3 DNA is TGCGCCAGCAGCCCGGAGCGGGAGGTTCGAACAGATACGCAGTATTTT.

This clonotype came up once. This may arise from a read error, as a much more abundant clone is one base away. The chain uses TRBV19 and TRBJ1-5, with no clear D. CDR1 and CDR2 from the germline V gene are LNHDA and SQIVND (reference sequence). The CDR3 totals 12 residues. The CDR3 here is CASSIGPQPRHF. The CDR3 nucleotides are TGTGCCAGTAGTATCGGGCCTCAGCCCCGGCATTTT.

This clonotype was detected a few times. The genes are TRBV7-9 and TRBJ1-2, with a tentative D call TRBD1 (5 bases). V lost 1 base and J 6 bases, leaving 21 bases between the germline ends. The CDR3 has 17 amino acids. In germline, CDR1 is SEHNR, CDR2 FQNEAQ (reference sequence). CDR3 loop: CASSLEGRESSSDGYTF. In nucleotides, the CDR3 is TGTGCCAGCAGCTTAGAGGGCAGGGAGTCGTCTAGCGATGGCTACACCTTC. Filled out from reference TRBV7-9 and TRBJ1-2, the complete variable domain reads DTGVSQNPRHKITKRGQNVTFRCDPISEHNRLYWYRQTLGQGPEFLTYFQNEAQLEKSRLLSDRFSAERPKGSFSTLEIQRTEQGDSAMYLCASSLEGRESSSDGYTFGSGTRLTVV.